Described below is a single T cell receptor (beta chain) sequence and its context. There are many counts of this clonotype. There is no known antigen for this receptor. No base qualities exist here, and no much larger clone lies one base off it. TCR beta CDR3 regions were amplified from RNA transcripts. The first round of RT-PCR for the TCR CDR3 was performed with the HTBI primer set and the Qiagen OneStep RT-PCR kit. Libraries were constructed in a second round of multiplex PCR, after which size selection and purification were performed. Sequencing of the libraries was done on an Illumina HiSeq2000 using paired-end 100 bp reads. Per the source publication's procedure: Raw data were processed with SOAPnuke, discarding reads with adapters, uncalled bases, mean Phred below 15, or no exact constant-primer or identifier match. High-quality paired reads were merged using COPE v1.2.5, and each unique nucleotide sequence was defined as a clonotype. MiTCR v1.1 was used to align clonotypes to the IMGT TRBV, TRBD and TRBJ reference segments. The analysis included only V-J combinations with a frequency above 0.0001, which together covered about 99% of the repertoires. A TCS score was defined as the ratio between F50 (clonal expansion) and ExV (chaos), using BLOSUM62-based TCRdist between CDR3 peptides within each V-J. Welch's t-statistics and random forest reduced roughly 530 V-J features to roughly 13, which were used in a naive Bayes classifier (R e1071). In TCRdb, the public reads were trimmed at Q25 with fastp and aligned with MiXCR, with productive beta chains retained. When rows share a CDR3 protein, they turn into one entry using the most common DNA and genes. TCRdb's processing, not the study's, gives the V and J calls here. The sample yields approximately 330,000 distinct CDR3 sequences; roughly 15% were counted once. Jointly, the top ten make up 34% of the sample.

From the cysteine through the phenylalanine, the CDR3 covers 14 amino acids. Just CDR3 DNA is preserved here, 42 bases in frame from base 1. The trim is 1 base for V and 3 bases for J, with a gap of 9 bases between the germline ends. The germline V gene (reference sequence) sets CDR1 to LGHDT and CDR2 to YNNKEL. This entry is derived from a study of T cells in Graves' hyperthyroidism and ophthalmopathy (dated by TCRdb to the late 2010s). As for the study more broadly: Peripheral blood samples were taken at initial diagnosis, before any treatment was given. To identify TCR V-J signatures that set the groups apart, the researchers used a discovery cohort of 90 to 100 patients, made up of around 42 with Graves' ophthalmopathy and 57 with stable Graves' hyperthyroidism. Whether ophthalmopathy could be predicted prospectively was tested in an independent validation cohort made up of roughly 19 hyperthyroidism patients plus 17 patients who later progressed to ophthalmopathy. The 90 to 100 discovery patients were randomly divided into training and test sets at a 7:3 ratio. The study also compared thyroid tissue and blood T-cell repertoires from about 6 Graves' hyperthyroidism patients. Following sampling, methimazole starting at 30 mg daily was given to hyperthyroidism patients, and high-dose intravenous methylprednisolone was given to ophthalmopathy patients. According to the paper, TCR Vbeta CDR3 sequencing was carried out on 135 peripheral blood samples, which came from 40 to 45 ophthalmopathy, around 74 hyperthyroidism and some 17 progressor patients.

Study-level results and caveats: No statistical method was used to fix the sample size in advance, and group allocation was not hidden from the investigators. In validation, the model predicted progression to ophthalmopathy with roughly 66% sensitivity and 72% to 75% specificity, a median of 6.5 months before onset. Most expanded thyroid clonotypes (frequency above 0.001) were also detected in blood, a finding suggesting that blood repertoires may reflect thyroid immune responses. A model built on a 13 V-J signature distinguished ophthalmopathy from stable hyperthyroidism, reaching around 87% sensitivity and about 81% specificity in cross-validation and 80%/75% in testing.

Moderately to severely active disease, a Clinical Activity Score of at least 3, a NOSPECS grade of at least 4, and a duration under 3 months were present in ophthalmopathy patients. Patients with uncontrolled infections, other autoimmune diseases, pregnancy or lactation were excluded. Diagnoses relied on clinical symptoms, serum thyroxine and TRAb, thyroid ultrasound and orbital computed tomography. Ficoll-Paque density gradient centrifugation was used to isolate PBMCs from about 9 ml of fresh peripheral blood. Total RNA was extracted using Trizol reagent, and RNA quality was assessed on an Agilent 2100 Bioanalyzer.

The sample comprised blood. This clonotype was obtained from a woman aged 35 to 49 with Graves' ophthalmopathy. The rearranged chain carries TRBV3-1 and TRBJ2-5, with TRBD2 as a weak D call on 6 bases. The CDR3 is CASSQGGTEETQYF. The DNA sequence is as follows: TGTGCCAGCAGCCAAGGTGGGACTGAAGAGACCCAGTACTTC.